This record concerns one T cell receptor beta chain sequence. Its antigen remains unknown. Sequenced by immunoSEQ multiplex PCR; TCRdb stores in-frame clones only, minus some. The data contain fewer than 120,000 clones, just under 95% of them singletons. CDR3 length: 11 residues. The V end was cut by 3 bases, the J end by 3 bases, with 6 bases between. Germline V gives CDR1 SQVTM, CDR2 ANQGSEA. This sample is part of a study of graft-versus-host responses after intestinal transplantation. Study-level results: Analysis identified GvH clones in recipient marrow, with some appearing first in ileum or blood.

J is TRBJ2-7 and V is TRBV29-1, with TRBD2 as a possible D gene (6 bases). The TCR was taken from a human donor who received an intestinal transplant. The material sequenced was unstimulated CD8+ T cells sorted from spleen or lymph node cells, taken before intestinal transplant. This chain's CDR3 is CSVEGGYEQYF. The CDR3 coding sequence is TGCAGCGTTGAGGGGGGCTACGAGCAGTACTTC.